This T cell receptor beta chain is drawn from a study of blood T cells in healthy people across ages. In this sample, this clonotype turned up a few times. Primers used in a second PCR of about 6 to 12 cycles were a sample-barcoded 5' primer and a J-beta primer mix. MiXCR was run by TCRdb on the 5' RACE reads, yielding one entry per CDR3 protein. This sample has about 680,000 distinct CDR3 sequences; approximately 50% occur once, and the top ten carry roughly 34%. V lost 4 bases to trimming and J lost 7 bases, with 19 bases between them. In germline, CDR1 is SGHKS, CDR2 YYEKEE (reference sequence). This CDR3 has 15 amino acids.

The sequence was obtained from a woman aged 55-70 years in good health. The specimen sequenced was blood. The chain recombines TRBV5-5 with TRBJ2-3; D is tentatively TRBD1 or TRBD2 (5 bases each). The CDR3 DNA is TGTGCCAGCAGCCACCGGGACGGAGGATCCAATACGCAGTATTTT. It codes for CASSHRDGGSNTQYF. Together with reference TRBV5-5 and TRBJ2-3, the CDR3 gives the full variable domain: DAGVTQSPTHLIKTRGQQVTLRCSPISGHKSVSWYQQVLGQGPQFIFQYYEKEERGRGNFPDRFSARQFPNYSSELNVNALLLGDSALYLCASSHRDGGSNTQYFGPGTRLTVL.